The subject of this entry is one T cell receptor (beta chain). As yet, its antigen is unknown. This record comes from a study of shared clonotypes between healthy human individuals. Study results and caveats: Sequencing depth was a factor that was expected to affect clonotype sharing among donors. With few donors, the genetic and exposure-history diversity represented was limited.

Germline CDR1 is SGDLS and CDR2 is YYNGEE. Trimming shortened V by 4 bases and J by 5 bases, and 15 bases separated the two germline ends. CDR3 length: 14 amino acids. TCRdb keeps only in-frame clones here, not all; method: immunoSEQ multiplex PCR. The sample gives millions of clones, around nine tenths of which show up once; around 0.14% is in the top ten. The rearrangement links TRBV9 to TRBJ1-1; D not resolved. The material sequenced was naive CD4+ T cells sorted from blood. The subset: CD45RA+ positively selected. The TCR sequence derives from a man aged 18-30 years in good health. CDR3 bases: TGTGCCAGCAGCCCCCTCGGCTCGCGGACTGAAGCTTTCTTT. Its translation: CASSPLGSRTEAFF.